The source of this T cell receptor (beta chain) is a study of T cells in Graves' hyperthyroidism and ophthalmopathy. This CDR3 region has 16 residues. V was clipped by 2 bases and J by 5 bases, with 15 bases between them. CDR1 and CDR2 from the germline V gene are MNHNS and SASEGT. This clonotype was counted a few times. Researchers took RNA transcripts and amplified the TCR beta CDR3 regions from them. HTBI primers were the set used in a first-round RT-PCR of the TCR CDR3. TCRdb used MiXCR to reprocess the multiplex PCR reads, holding one entry per CDR3 protein. The sample holds approximately 430,000 distinct CDR3 sequences, 15% to 18% seen once.

This clonotype was sampled from a woman aged 18-29 years with Graves' hyperthyroidism. Sequencing was done on a sample of blood. V is TRBV6-1 and J is TRBJ2-2; TRBD1 is a possible D gene (5 bases). This chain's CDR3 is CASSEWRQGETGELFF. In DNA, the CDR3 is TGTGCCAGCAGTGAATGGCGGCAGGGTGAAACCGGGGAGCTGTTTTTT.